This TCR beta chain was retrieved from a study of shared clonotypes between healthy human individuals. Produced via immunoSEQ multiplex PCR; TCRdb's table is partial and in-frame only. Of some 980,000 clones listed, about 80% are singletons. With regard to this clone: Other DNA sequences in this specimen translate into the identical CDR3.

The germline V gene has CDR1 GTSNPN and CDR2 SVGIG (reference sequence). Trimming at V came to 1 base and at J to 3 bases, leaving 6 bases not matched to a gene. This CDR3 is 15 amino acids long. The chain has TRBV30 and TRBJ2-1; 7 bases map to TRBD2. The receptor comes from a young man in good health. Sequencing input: memory CD4+ T cells sorted from blood. Documented subset: CD45RA-negative fraction. CDR3 residues: CAWSGGLGRYNEQFF. The DNA of the CDR3 is TGTGCCTGGAGTGGAGGACTAGGCCGCTACAATGAGCAGTTCTTC.